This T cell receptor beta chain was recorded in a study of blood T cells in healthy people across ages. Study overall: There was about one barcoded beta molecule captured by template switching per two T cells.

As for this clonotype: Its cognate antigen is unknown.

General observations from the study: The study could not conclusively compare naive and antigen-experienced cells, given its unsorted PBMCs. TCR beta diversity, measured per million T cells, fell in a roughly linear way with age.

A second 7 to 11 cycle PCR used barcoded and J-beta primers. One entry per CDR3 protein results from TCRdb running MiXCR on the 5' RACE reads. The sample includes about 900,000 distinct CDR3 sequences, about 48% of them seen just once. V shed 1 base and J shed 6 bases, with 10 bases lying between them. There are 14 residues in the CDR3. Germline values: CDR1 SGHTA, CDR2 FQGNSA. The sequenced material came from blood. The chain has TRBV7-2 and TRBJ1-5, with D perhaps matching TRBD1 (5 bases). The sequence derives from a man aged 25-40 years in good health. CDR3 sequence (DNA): TGTGCCAGCAGCTTAGATCAGGGCAGTCAGCCCCAGCATTTT. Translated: CASSLDQGSQPQHF. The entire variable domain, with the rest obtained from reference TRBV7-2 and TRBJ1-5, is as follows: GAGVSQSPSNKVTEKGKDVELRCDPISGHTALYWYRQSLGQGLEFLIYFQGNSAPDKSGLPSDRFSAERTGGSVSTLTIQRTQQEDSAVYLCASSLDQGSQPQHFGDGTRLSIL.